The 31 T cell receptor beta chains presented below share a single source sample, sequenced in a study of Ad26.COV2.S vaccination and SARS-CoV-2 variants. Clones were sequenced by immunoSEQ multiplex PCR, and TCRdb holds only the in-frame ones, with some missing. The profile shows around 400,000 clones, about 91% of them singletons. The sample's treatment: roughly 19 received Ad26.COV2.S at low or high dose, single or two shots; several received placebo; per-sample allocation not given. After the first vaccine or placebo injection, samples were drawn on day 63. The starting material was peripheral blood, obtained in a trial of Ad26.COV2.S vaccine versus placebo. All receptors derive from a person aged 18-65 years who received the Ad26.COV2.S COVID-19 vaccine or a placebo.

This clone was recorded only once. J is TRBJ2-1 and V is TRBV27, with TRBD1 identical over 7 bases. This CDR3 comprises 17 residues. V shed 5 bases and J 2 bases; nucleotides not matched to a gene: 12. The germline V gene encodes CDR1 MNHEY and CDR2 SMNVEV (reference sequence). Written as DNA, the CDR3 is TGTGCCAGCAGTCGGGGAAGGGGGCGTTTGCCCTACAATGAGCAGTTCTTC. This encodes CASSRGRGRLPYNEQFF.

The genes are TRBV30 and TRBJ2-5; 9 bases are a match to TRBD1. CDR3 size: 16 residues. V dropped 4 bases and J dropped 5; count of bases not matched to a gene: 14. In germline, CDR1 is GTSNPN, CDR2 SVGIG (reference sequence). CDR3 sequence: CAWTLGHNRGQETQYF. CDR3 sequence (DNA): TGTGCCTGGACCCTAGGGCATAACAGGGGGCAGGAGACCCAGTACTTC.

The chain employs TRBV18 and TRBJ2-5; D unclear. The CDR3 runs to 14 residues. V lost 1 base, J lost 5 bases, and 11 bases lay in between. CDR1 and CDR2 (germline): KGHSH, LQKENI. The CDR3 nucleotides read TGTGCCAGCTCACCACTCGACGGTCCGGAGACCCAGTACTTC. Its translation is CASSPLDGPETQYF.

Here the CDR3 DNA reads TGCGCCAGCAGCCAAGAAGACAGGGGGGGAAATTCACCCCTCCACTTT. It encodes CASSQEDRGGNSPLHF. V usage is TRBV4-1 and J usage is TRBJ1-6; 9 bases fit TRBD1. V lost 0 bases to trimming and J lost 7 bases; unmatched junction nucleotides: 4. This CDR3 comprises 16 residues. In germline, CDR1 is MGHRA, CDR2 YSYEKL.

The chain uses TRBV29-1 and TRBJ1-5; D not resolved. CDR1 SQVTM and CDR2 ANQGSEA come from the germline V gene. V was clipped by 4 bases and J by 4 bases, with 8 bases between them. The CDR3 contains 12 residues. CDR3 bases: TGCAGCGTTGTCACCGGAAATCAGCCCCAGCATTTT. Translating it yields CSVVTGNQPQHF.

CDR3 nucleotide sequence: TGTGCCAGCAGCTTGGGGACTAGCTTGGATACGCAGTATTTT. It specifies CASSLGTSLDTQYF. The chain has TRBV5-6 and TRBJ2-3; 8 nucleotides agree with TRBD2. The V gene's germline CDR1 is SGHDT and CDR2 YYEEEE. V was pared by 0 bases and J by 6 bases, with 3 bases of the junction left unmatched. The CDR3 is 14 amino acids.

The chain has TRBV7-4 and TRBJ2-7; no definite D call. Germline lookup yields CDR1 SGHVT and CDR2 SQSDAQ. Trimming stripped 5 bases from V and 0 bases from J, with 11 bases between. CDR3 length: 14 amino acids. CDR3 amino acids: CASSEWYDSYEQYF. Here the CDR3 DNA reads TGTGCCAGCAGCGAGTGGTACGACTCCTACGAGCAGTACTTC.

This chain joins TRBV30 and TRBJ1-4; D is perhaps TRBD1 (5 bases). V lost 2 bases to trimming and J lost 3 bases, with 10 bases between them. Germline V gives CDR1 GTSNPN, CDR2 SVGIG (reference sequence). The CDR3 is 14 amino acids. The CDR3: CAWSPPGANEKLFF. The CDR3 nucleotides are TGTGCCTGGAGTCCCCCGGGGGCTAATGAAAAACTGTTTTTT.

V and J are TRBV28 and TRBJ1-4; D gene ambiguous. Germline V CDR1 and CDR2: MDHEN, SYDVKM. Trimming cost V 6 bases and J 0 bases, with 11 bases left between them. The CDR3 consists of 15 residues. This chain's CDR3 is CASSPPGATNEKLFF. The DNA for the CDR3 is TGTGCCAGCAGCCCCCCCGGGGCAACTAATGAAAAACTGTTTTTT.

The chain employs TRBV12-3 or TRBV12-4 and TRBJ1-2; D might be TRBD1 (5 bases). The CDR3 is 13 amino acids. V lost 3 bases and J lost 6, with 11 bases in between. CDR3 loop: CASSFGGRDGYTF. CDR3 sequence (DNA): TGTGCCAGCAGTTTTGGGGGAAGAGATGGCTACACCTTC.

This chain joins TRBV2 and TRBJ2-7, with 12 bases matching TRBD2. Looked up from germline, CDR1 is SNHLY and CDR2 is FYNNEI. The V segment lost 3 bases and the J segment 3 bases; nucleotides outside the gene matches: 3. The CDR3 extends over 15 amino acids. The CDR3 bases are TGTGCCAGCAGTGAGTTGACTAGCGGGAGCTACGAGCAGTACTTC. Its translation is CASSELTSGSYEQYF.

The chain is built from TRBV7-9 and TRBJ2-5; a possible D gene is TRBD2 (6 bases). V dropped 5 bases and J dropped 5 bases, with 12 bases sitting between them. This CDR3 spans 13 amino acids. From germline, CDR1 is SEHNR and CDR2 FQNEAQ (reference sequence). CDR3 sequence (DNA): TGTGCCAGCAGCGGGCGGGATGTTGAGACCCAGTACTTC. Translation: CASSGRDVETQYF.

CDR3: CASSFSPPGQRNTGELFF. The CDR3 DNA follows: TGCGCCAGCAGCTTTTCCCCCCCGGGACAGCGGAACACCGGGGAGCTGTTTTTT. V is TRBV5-1 and J is TRBJ2-2; 7 positions agree with TRBD1. The trim removed 2 bases at V and 1 base at J, leaving 11 bases unmatched. In germline, CDR1 is SGHRS, CDR2 YFSETQ. This CDR3 comprises 18 residues.

The J gene is TRBJ2-2, the V gene TRBV12-5; D gene uncertain. The germline V gene encodes CDR1 LGHNT and CDR2 FRNRAP. CDR3 length: 14 amino acids. V lost 3 bases, J lost 0 bases, and 5 bases lay in between. CDR3 DNA sequence: TGTGCTAGTGGTTTATCACCGAACACCGGGGAGCTGTTTTTT. Translated: CASGLSPNTGELFF.

V gene TRBV9 combines with J gene TRBJ2-7; TRBD1 or TRBD2 may be the D gene (5 bases each). The germline V gene has CDR1 SGDLS and CDR2 YYNGEE. The CDR3 totals 14 residues. V shed 5 bases and J shed 7 bases, with 19 bases lying between them. CDR3 in DNA: TGTGCCAGCAGAGAAGCGGCAGGGAGTGGGGAGCAGTACTTC. Protein product: CASREAAGSGEQYF.

This chain links TRBV2 with TRBJ1-2, with TRBD1 matching 10 bases. The CDR3 runs 13 residues. J gave up 6 bases and V 6 bases, and 4 bases lay outside the gene matches. Germline assignment: CDR1 SNHLY and CDR2 FYNNEI. The CDR3 is CASRGDRGHGYTF. The CDR3 DNA sequence: TGTGCCAGCAGAGGGGACAGGGGACATGGCTACACCTTC.

This clone has just one count. The J gene is TRBJ1-4, the V gene TRBV2; tentatively, D is TRBD1 (5 bases). V gave up 6 bases and J gave up 3 bases, with 14 bases separating them. The germline V gene encodes CDR1 SNHLY and CDR2 FYNNEI. This CDR3 region has 15 residues. This CDR3 is CASSPEGSANEKLFF. The CDR3 bases are TGTGCCAGCAGCCCAGAGGGGTCGGCTAATGAAAAACTGTTTTTT.

The chain has TRBV7-3 and TRBJ2-1; D is perhaps TRBD1 (6 bases). CDR1 SGHTA and CDR2 FQGTGA come from the germline V gene. The ends were cut back, 4 bases at V and 0 bases at J, with 13 bases in the middle. This CDR3 region has 16 residues. Written as DNA, the CDR3 is TGTGCCAGCAGCTCTAACACAGGGACCTCCTACAATGAGCAGTTCTTC. Its protein is CASSSNTGTSYNEQFF.

The rearrangement uses TRBV5-1 and TRBJ2-2, with a weak D call TRBD1 (6 bases). CDR3 length equals 13 residues. V was shortened by 4 bases and J by 6 bases, with 10 bases between the two germline ends. From germline, CDR1 is SGHRS and CDR2 YFSETQ. CDR3 sequence reads: CASSPSGAGELFF. CDR3 in DNA: TGCGCCAGCAGCCCGTCAGGGGCCGGGGAGCTGTTTTTT.

The rearrangement uses TRBV19 and TRBJ2-7; D possibly uses TRBD1 or TRBD2 (5 bases each). Trimming took off 5 bases at V and 2 bases at J, with 13 bases between the two ends. Per germline, CDR1 LNHDA and CDR2 SQIVND (reference sequence). CDR3 size: 14 residues. CDR3 in DNA: TGTGCCAGTAGTGTAGGACTGGGACCCTACGAGCAGTACTTC. This codes for CASSVGLGPYEQYF. The entire variable domain, with the rest obtained from reference TRBV19 and TRBJ2-7, is as follows: DGGITQSPKYLFRKEGQNVTLSCEQNLNHDAMYWYRQDPGQGLRLIYYSQIVNDFQKGDIAEGYSVSREKKESFPLTVTSAQKNPTAFYLCASSVGLGPYEQYFGPGTRLTVT.

The V gene is TRBV19, the J gene TRBJ1-5; the match to TRBD1 covers 11 bases. CDR1 LNHDA and CDR2 SQIVND come from the germline V gene (reference sequence). The CDR3 has 16 residues. V was clipped by 5 bases and J by 4 bases; unmatched bases: 7. CDR3 region: CASSPTGTGGNQPQHF. The CDR3 region has the DNA TGTGCCAGTAGTCCCACGGGGACAGGGGGTAATCAGCCCCAGCATTTT.

This clone was observed a handful of times. J is TRBJ2-7 and V is TRBV6-2 or TRBV6-3; 9 bases agree with TRBD1. Germline trimming cut 6 bases from V and 5 bases from J; bases unmatched to any gene: 11. Germline lookup yields CDR1 MNHEY and CDR2 SVGEGT. The CDR3 contains 15 residues. The CDR3 DNA follows: TGTGCCAGCAGCCCCGGGGGGACAGGGAGCCACGAGCAGTACTTC. It translates to CASSPGGTGSHEQYF.

V and J are TRBV18 and TRBJ1-1; no reliable D call. The germline V gene encodes CDR1 KGHSH and CDR2 LQKENI. The CDR3 loop spans 13 amino acids. V lost 3 bases, J lost 0 bases, and 5 bases lay in between. This chain's CDR3 is CASSPRVNTEAFF. The CDR3 nucleotides read TGTGCCAGCTCACCTAGGGTGAACACTGAAGCTTTCTTT.

The J gene is TRBJ2-3, the V gene TRBV7-8; D gene ambiguous. CDR1 SGHVS and CDR2 FQNEAQ come from the germline V gene. The CDR3 extends over 12 amino acids. V lost 5 bases to trimming and J lost 3 bases, with 6 bases between them. The DNA for the CDR3 is TGTGCCAGCAGCCCCCCTACAGATACGCAGTATTTT. As protein: CASSPPTDTQYF.

J is TRBJ1-1 and V is TRBV19; D not resolved. The CDR3 runs 14 residues. Per the germline V gene, CDR1 is LNHDA and CDR2 is SQIVND (reference sequence). Trimming cost V 6 bases and J 3 bases, with 14 bases left between them. CDR3 sequence reads: CASRLGIGYTEAFF. In DNA, the CDR3 is TGTGCCAGTAGACTTGGCATAGGGTACACTGAAGCTTTCTTT.

The chain links TRBV5-5 to TRBJ1-5, with no clear D. The V gene lost 0 bases and the J gene lost 6 bases, with 10 bases spanning the gap. In germline, CDR1 is SGHKS, CDR2 YYEKEE (reference sequence). This CDR3 is built from 14 residues. For the CDR3, the DNA is TGTGCCAGCAGCTTGGTGGGGATGGGTCAGCCCCAGCATTTT. Its translation is CASSLVGMGQPQHF.

The V call is TRBV12-5, the J call TRBJ2-1; 10 nucleotides match TRBD2. Trimming at V came to 0 bases and at J to 7 bases, leaving 3 bases not matched to a gene. Germline V lookup: CDR1 LGHNT, CDR2 FRNRAP. The CDR3 sequence is 15 residues long. The CDR3 loop reads CASGLVAGGGNEQFF. CDR3 nucleotides: TGTGCTAGTGGTTTGGTAGCGGGAGGGGGTAATGAGCAGTTCTTC.

This chain uses TRBV10-3 with TRBJ1-5, with D unresolved. In germline, CDR1 is ENHRY, CDR2 SYGVKD. This CDR3 region has 15 residues. Deletions cut 0 bases from V and 3 bases from J, with 9 bases between. CDR3 sequence reads: CAISESRRINQPQHF. The CDR3 bases are TGTGCCATCAGTGAGTCGAGGCGGATCAATCAGCCCCAGCATTTT.

The chain combines TRBV7-9 with TRBJ2-1; TRBD1 matches at 10 bases. Trimming took 3 bases from V and 9 from J; bases not matched to a gene: 11. There are 16 residues in the CDR3. Germline CDR1 SEHNR, CDR2 FQNEAQ (reference sequence). Written as DNA, the CDR3 is TGTGCCAGCAGCTTCGCTGTGGACAGGGGGGAAATTGAGCAGTTCTTC. Its protein is CASSFAVDRGEIEQFF.

The chain is built from TRBV21-1 and TRBJ2-1; the table's D call TRBD2 went unverified against the DNA. TRBV21-1 is a recognized pseudogene. This CDR3 spans 14 amino acids. CDR3 in amino acids: CASSPGSGADEQFF. CDR3 nucleotide sequence: TGTGCCAGCAGTCCCGGATCTGGAGCCGATGAGCAGTTCTTC.

The sample holds a few counts of this clone. The rearrangement links TRBV13 to TRBJ1-1; possibly TRBD1 for D (5 bases). Germline V gene data show CDR1 as PRHDT and CDR2 as FYEKMQ (reference sequence). CDR3 size: 16 residues. The germline V and J ends were trimmed by 5 bases and 5 bases, with 21 bases remaining between them. CDR3 bases: TGTGCCAGCAGCCCCCGGGACGGAGCCCTCGGGACTGAAGCTTTCTTT. Translating gives CASSPRDGALGTEAFF.